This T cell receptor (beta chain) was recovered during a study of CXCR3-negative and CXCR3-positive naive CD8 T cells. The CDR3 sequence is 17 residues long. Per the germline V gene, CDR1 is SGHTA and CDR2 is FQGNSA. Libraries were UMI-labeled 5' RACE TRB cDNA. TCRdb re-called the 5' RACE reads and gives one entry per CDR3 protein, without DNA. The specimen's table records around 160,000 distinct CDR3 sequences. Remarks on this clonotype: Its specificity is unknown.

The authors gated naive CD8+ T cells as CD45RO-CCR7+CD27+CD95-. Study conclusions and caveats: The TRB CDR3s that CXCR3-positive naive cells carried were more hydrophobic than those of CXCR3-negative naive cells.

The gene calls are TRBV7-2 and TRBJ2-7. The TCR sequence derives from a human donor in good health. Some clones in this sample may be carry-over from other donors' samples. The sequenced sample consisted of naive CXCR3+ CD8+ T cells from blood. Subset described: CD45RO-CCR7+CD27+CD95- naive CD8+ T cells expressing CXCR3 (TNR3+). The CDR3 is CASSHYPASGISYEQYF.